Here is one T cell receptor (beta chain) with its context. What it binds is unknown. One end of the junction varies from germline; a read error may be responsible. Use of 60 Vbeta and 13 Jbeta primers characterized the PCR. Generated by immunoSEQ multiplex PCR, the TCRdb table keeps only in-frame clones and is missing some. Of 150,000 to 200,000 clones in the sample, over 70% were seen once. The entry originates in a study of cytomegalovirus exposure and HLA in healthy donors. The length of the CDR3 is 13 residues. The V gene's germline CDR1 is GTSNPN and CDR2 SVGIG (reference sequence). Study observations and caveats: Later work associated 17,000 or so TCR beta sequences with HLA alleles at 0.05 false discovery rate.

Specimen: PBMCs. This sequence joins TRBV30 and TRBJ2-4; no clear D. The source is a woman aged 30 to 39 in good health and CMV-seronegative. This CDR3 reads CAWSDDAKNSQYF. The CDR3 DNA sequence: TGTGCCTGGAGTGACGATGCAAAAAACAGTCAGTACTTC.